These 30 T cell receptor beta chains share one sample of origin, sequenced in a study of beta chain features in type 1 diabetes. What was sequenced were expressed TCRB transcripts, since all of the isolated RNA had been reverse transcribed. Generated by immunoSEQ multiplex PCR, the TCRdb table keeps only in-frame clones and is missing some. The sample shows 130,000 to 150,000 clones, about 51% of them seen only once. The specimen was Tregs from blood. The source is a young man in good health.

Points on this clone: No conserved phenylalanine or tryptophan ends this CDR3, so it is likely a read error. This sequence joins TRBV7-9 and TRBJ1-6, with D perhaps TRBD1 (6 bases). CDR3 size: 15 residues. Germline values: CDR1 SEHNR, CDR2 FQNEAQ (reference sequence). Deletions cut 10 bases from V and 10 bases from J, with 23 bases between. The CDR3 nucleotides read TGTGCCACCCAGGTCGAGGGGGGGGTGAGGTCACCCCTCCACCTT. The encoded protein is CATQVEGGVRSPLHL.

The chain recombines TRBV7-6 with TRBJ2-2, with D possibly being TRBD2 (5 bases). Germline lookup yields CDR1 SGHVS and CDR2 FNYEAQ. This CDR3 has 14 amino acids. V was shortened by 5 bases and J by 4 bases, with 11 bases between the two germline ends. CDR3 amino acids: CASSPWAGTGELFF. In DNA form, the CDR3 reads TGTGCCAGCAGCCCCTGGGCGGGCACCGGGGAGCTGTTTTTT.

V usage is TRBV5-1 and J usage is TRBJ2-3, with D possibly matching TRBD2 (5 bases). The CDR3 sequence is 14 residues long. In germline, CDR1 is SGHRS, CDR2 YFSETQ. V lost 0 bases, J lost 9 bases, and 14 bases lay in between. The CDR3 DNA reads TGCGCCAGCAGCTTGGGGGAGACCTCCGGGACGCAGTATTTT. Translated, it gives CASSLGETSGTQYF.

V usage is TRBV11-3 and J usage is TRBJ2-7; D call uncertain. The CDR3 is 13 amino acids. The V gene lost 3 bases and the J gene lost 4 bases, with 10 bases spanning the gap. The germline V gene has CDR1 SGHNT and CDR2 YENEEA. The CDR3 DNA reads TGTGCCAGCAGCTTCCTTAACGGGTACGAGCAGTACTTC. Translated: CASSFLNGYEQYF.

This clone was seen only a few times. This chain joins TRBV10-3 and TRBJ2-7; 7 nucleotides line up with TRBD1. CDR3 length: 12 residues. Germline assignment: CDR1 ENHRY and CDR2 SYGVKD. After removal of 8 bases from V and 4 bases from J, the junction contained 5 bases not matched to a gene. This CDR3 reads CAIGQDIYEQYF. CDR3 in DNA: TGTGCCATCGGACAGGATATATACGAGCAGTACTTC.

This clone was detected only a few times. This chain connects TRBV25-1 to TRBJ2-1; D is possibly TRBD2 (5 bases). V lost 2 bases and J lost 6, with 11 bases in between. The CDR3 is 14 residues long. CDR1 MGHDK and CDR2 SYGVNS come from the germline V gene. The CDR3 sequence is CASSESVGVNEQFF. The DNA for the CDR3 is TGTGCCAGCAGTGAAAGTGTGGGAGTCAATGAGCAGTTCTTC.

This chain links TRBV5-5 with TRBJ2-3; TRBD2 is a possible D gene (5 bases). Germline-derived CDR1 and CDR2 are SGHKS and YYEKEE (reference sequence). The CDR3 consists of 15 residues. Trimming removed 0 bases at V and 0 bases at J, with 8 bases between. CDR3 protein: CASSLVPGSTDTQYF. The CDR3 region has the DNA TGTGCCAGCAGCTTGGTTCCGGGAAGCACAGATACGCAGTATTTT. Drawing the rest from reference TRBV5-5 and TRBJ2-3, the complete variable domain is DAGVTQSPTHLIKTRGQQVTLRCSPISGHKSVSWYQQVLGQGPQFIFQYYEKEERGRGNFPDRFSARQFPNYSSELNVNALLLGDSALYLCASSLVPGSTDTQYFGPGTRLTVL.

V usage is TRBV2 and J usage is TRBJ2-7; 10 bases fit TRBD2. Germline V gives CDR1 SNHLY, CDR2 FYNNEI. CDR3 length: 14 residues. V lost 2 bases, J lost 12 bases, and 10 bases stayed unmatched. The CDR3 DNA is TGTGCCAGCAGTGAACTAGCGGGGGCCACCTTGAGGTACTTC. It yields the protein CASSELAGATLRYF.

This clone was counted between two and nine times. The CDR3 bases are TGTGCCAGCAGTTTAGGGGGGGCCCCTTCTGGGGCCAACGTCCTGACTTTC. It is translated as CASSLGGAPSGANVLTF. The V call is TRBV27, the J call TRBJ2-6; TRBD2 might be the D (7 bases). In germline, CDR1 is MNHEY, CDR2 SMNVEV (reference sequence). Trimming left V 2 bases short and J 1 base short, with 12 bases between. The CDR3 contains 17 residues.

This chain connects TRBV29-1 to TRBJ2-2; TRBD2 is a possible D gene (7 bases). The CDR3 contains 15 residues. Germline CDR1 SQVTM, CDR2 ANQGSEA. Trimming took off 6 bases at V and 7 bases at J, with 21 bases between the two ends. The CDR3 protein is CSVDTGRVGFGELFF. The DNA for the CDR3 is TGCAGCGTCGATACAGGGAGGGTGGGTTTCGGGGAGCTGTTTTTT.

The chain combines TRBV10-2 with TRBJ1-5; 8 bases line up with TRBD1. The CDR3 runs to 20 residues. Germline CDR1 and CDR2: WSHSY and SAAADI. Losses at the gene ends were 0 bases for V and 1 base for J; bases not matched to a gene: 14. CDR3 protein: CASSESPQGGRPQSNQPQHF. Written as DNA, the CDR3 is TGCGCCAGCAGTGAGTCTCCACAGGGGGGAAGACCTCAAAGCAATCAGCCCCAGCATTTT.

The rearrangement uses TRBV5-6 and TRBJ2-1, with D possibly TRBD2 on 6 matching bases. Trimming took off 4 bases at V and 7 bases at J, with 12 bases between the two ends. The germline V gene encodes CDR1 SGHDT and CDR2 YYEEEE. The CDR3 runs to 13 residues. This chain's CDR3 is CASSPGARNEQFF. In DNA, the CDR3 is TGTGCCAGCAGCCCGGGAGCAAGGAATGAGCAGTTCTTC.

The chain joins TRBV6-5 to TRBJ1-5, with D uncertain. Germline CDR1 and CDR2: MNHEY and SVGAGI. V was shortened by 5 bases and J by 6 bases, with 11 bases between the two germline ends. The CDR3 extends over 13 amino acids. CDR3 DNA sequence: TGTGCCAGCAGTAAAGAGACATCTCAGCCCCAGCATTTT. Translating it yields CASSKETSQPQHF.

This chain links TRBV28 with TRBJ1-5; D may be TRBD1 (5 bases). The CDR3 consists of 14 residues. CDR1 and CDR2 from the germline V gene are MDHEN and SYDVKM. V lost 6 bases and J lost 7, with 16 bases in between. The CDR3 spells CASRPAGGRQPQHF. The DNA of the CDR3 is TGTGCCAGCAGACCCGCCGGGGGTCGACAGCCCCAGCATTTT.

This chain connects TRBV7-8 to TRBJ2-1; no definite D call. Trimming pared 6 bases from V and 7 bases from J, leaving 4 bases between. This CDR3 is built from 10 residues. Germline values: CDR1 SGHVS, CDR2 FQNEAQ. The CDR3, as DNA: TGTGCCAGCAGTCGTAATGAGCAGTTCTTC. It specifies CASSRNEQFF.

The rearrangement uses TRBV19 and TRBJ1-5; a possible D gene is TRBD1 (5 bases). The CDR3 is 15 amino acids. V was trimmed by 3 bases and J by 7 bases, leaving 16 bases between them. Germline values: CDR1 LNHDA, CDR2 SQIVND (reference sequence). CDR3 nucleotide sequence: TGTGCCAGTAGTATCATGGGGCAGGGAGGGCAGCCCCAGCATTTT. Amino acids: CASSIMGQGGQPQHF.

This sequence joins TRBV5-1 and TRBJ2-3; D not certain. Between the trimmed V and J ends, which lost 4 bases and 4 bases, there was a span of 10 bases. CDR1 is SGHRS and CDR2 is YFSETQ in the germline V gene. This CDR3 contains 13 residues. The CDR3 region is CASSLFAADTQYF. CDR3 DNA: TGCGCCAGCAGCCTTTTCGCGGCAGATACGCAGTATTTT. Full variable domain (outside the CDR3, taken from reference TRBV5-1 and TRBJ2-3): KAGVTQTPRYLIKTRGQQVTLSCSPISGHRSVSWYQQTPGQGLQFLFEYFSETQRNKGNFPGRFSGRQFSNSRSEMNVSTLELGDSALYLCASSLFAADTQYFGPGTRLTVL.

The chain links TRBV5-1 to TRBJ2-2; 8 nucleotides match TRBD2. With 7 bases clipped from V and 1 base from J, the junction kept 9 bases outside the gene matches. The CDR3 length is 16 residues. CDR1 is SGHRS and CDR2 is YFSETQ in the germline V gene. The CDR3 here is CASGVGGGMNTGELFF. In nucleotides, the CDR3 is TGCGCCAGCGGCGTTGGCGGGGGGATGAACACCGGGGAGCTGTTTTTT. The full variable domain, with the rest looked up from reference TRBV5-1 and TRBJ2-2, is KAGVTQTPRYLIKTRGQQVTLSCSPISGHRSVSWYQQTPGQGLQFLFEYFSETQRNKGNFPGRFSGRQFSNSRSEMNVSTLELGDSALYLCASGVGGGMNTGELFFGEGSRLTVL.

This clone was observed a few times. The chain couples TRBV7-2 to TRBJ2-3; D call uncertain. The length of the CDR3 is 12 residues. Germline V CDR1 and CDR2: SGHTA, FQGNSA. Trimming took off 1 base at V and 5 bases at J, with 4 bases between the two ends. The CDR3 loop reads CASSLVVDTQYF. The CDR3 DNA reads TGTGCCAGCAGCTTAGTCGTAGATACGCAGTATTTT.

This clone was found a few times. The V call is TRBV2, the J call TRBJ2-1, with TRBD2 identical over 11 bases. J lost 0 bases, V lost 5 bases, and 3 bases had no gene match. The CDR3 sequence is 16 residues long. Per germline, CDR1 SNHLY and CDR2 FYNNEI. In nucleotides, the CDR3 is TGTGCCAGCAGTTCACTAGCGGGGGCCTCCTACAATGAGCAGTTCTTC. This gives the protein CASSSLAGASYNEQFF.

This clone was observed a few times. This CDR3 is CASSLVGGLAGTDTQYF. CDR3 DNA: TGTGCCAGCAGCTTAGTGGGGGGACTAGCGGGGACAGATACGCAGTATTTT. The chain employs TRBV11-2 and TRBJ2-3; TRBD2 agrees at 13 bases. The CDR3 has 17 residues. The V and J ends lost 1 base and 3 bases, in that order; junction bases with no gene match: 4. CDR1 is SGHAT and CDR2 is FQNNGV in the germline V gene.

This clone was seen more than once but under ten times. The chain is built from TRBV6-5 and TRBJ2-1, with 8 positions matching TRBD2. Germline loops: CDR1 MNHEY, CDR2 SVGAGI. The V and J ends lost 0 bases and 7 bases, in that order; junction bases with no gene match: 5. This CDR3 has 15 residues. CDR3 in amino acids: CASSYSGGRRNEQFF. The CDR3, as DNA: TGTGCCAGCAGTTACTCAGGCGGGAGGCGAAATGAGCAGTTCTTC.

This clone was found a few times. The chain has TRBV2 and TRBJ2-4, with D perhaps TRBD1 (5 bases). The V gene lost 3 bases and the J gene lost 15 bases, with 15 bases spanning the gap. CDR3 size: 12 residues. CDR1 is SNHLY, CDR2 FYNNEI, per germline. CDR3 nucleotides: TGTGCCAGCAGTGATACGCGCAGGGTTGGGTACTTC. Protein sequence: CASSDTRRVGYF.

The genes are TRBV5-1 and TRBJ2-1; 16 bases fit TRBD2. The germline gives CDR1 SGHRS, CDR2 YFSETQ. The ends lost 3 bases at V and 7 bases at J; junction bases unmatched: 13. CDR3 length: 19 residues. The CDR3 sequence: CASSSPPGLAGGPGNEQFF. The CDR3 DNA reads as TGCGCCAGCAGCTCCCCGCCGGGACTAGCGGGAGGGCCGGGGAATGAGCAGTTCTTC.

V and J are TRBV6-1 and TRBJ2-3; 7 bases agree with TRBD2. Germline lookup yields CDR1 MNHNS and CDR2 SASEGT. The junction had 7 bases not matched to a gene; V was cut back by 11 bases and J by 2 bases. This CDR3 has 13 residues. The CDR3 here is CAALRGDTDTQYF. The CDR3 region has the DNA TGTGCCGCGCTCCGGGGGGACACAGATACGCAGTATTTT.

The chain links TRBV6-1 to TRBJ2-1; TRBD1 matches 8 bases. The V gene's germline CDR1 is MNHNS and CDR2 SASEGT. This CDR3 is built from 19 residues. V was clipped by 4 bases and J by 4 bases; unmatched bases: 18. In nucleotides, the CDR3 is TGTGCCAGCAGTGGCCTCAGTCGGTTCCGGGACAGGATGTACAATGAGCAGTTCTTC. Translating gives CASSGLSRFRDRMYNEQFF.

CDR3 sequence (DNA): TGTGCCAGCAGTTACCACGGGAGCGCCACCGGGGAGCTGTTTTTT. Protein sequence: CASSYHGSATGELFF. This sequence joins TRBV6-6 and TRBJ2-2; D might be TRBD2 (6 bases). Trimming stripped 2 bases from V and 4 bases from J, with 11 bases between. Germline loops: CDR1 MNHNY, CDR2 SVGAGI (reference sequence). The CDR3 contains 15 residues.

Only a few counts were recorded for this clone. V is TRBV5-1 and J is TRBJ2-7, with 7 nucleotides matching TRBD1. This CDR3 has 16 residues. Germline V gene data show CDR1 as SGHRS and CDR2 as YFSETQ. J lost 2 bases, V lost 3 bases, and 11 bases had no gene match. CDR3 in DNA: TGCGCCAGCAGCTCGATGAAACAGGGGCCCCCCTACGAGCAGTACTTC. It encodes CASSSMKQGPPYEQYF.

This clone has more than one count but fewer than ten. This rearrangement joins TRBV20-1 to TRBJ1-1, with D possibly matching TRBD1 (6 bases). The V end was cut by 1 base, the J end by 6 bases, with 6 bases between. Germline V gene data show CDR1 as DFQATT and CDR2 as SNEGSKA (reference sequence). This CDR3 spans 11 amino acids. The CDR3 DNA sequence: TGCAGTGCTAGAGGGGGGCCTGAAGCTTTCTTT. Its protein is CSARGGPEAFF.

This clone was picked up a small number of times. V and J are TRBV6-5 and TRBJ1-3; D is unclear. V lost 0 bases and J 4 bases, leaving 10 bases between the germline ends. The CDR3 has 15 residues. From germline, CDR1 is MNHEY and CDR2 SVGAGI. CDR3 coding DNA: TGTGCCAGCAGTTACTCTGGGTCGGGGGGAAACACCATATATTTT. It encodes CASSYSGSGGNTIYF.